This is a list of T cell receptor beta chains from one sample in a study of PD-L1 blockade in urothelial cancer. Assay used: immunoSEQ multiplex PCR; TCRdb lists only in-frame clones, some missing. The sample carries 65,000 to 80,000 clones, approximately 87% recorded once. The source material was PBMCs, sampled around atezolizumab (anti-PD-L1) treatment. The receptors come from a man aged 65 to 85 with urothelial cancer. Both conserved end residues are trimmed from each CDR3. The order of the fields is D gene, V gene, J gene, CDR3 protein. The D gene is left open where the match is weak.

d_call: .
v_call: TRBV30
j_call: TRBJ1-5
cdr3_aa: AWSAPGRSSNQPQH

d_call: .
v_call: TRBV25-1
j_call: TRBJ2-6
cdr3_aa: ASSVASGANVLT

d_call: .
v_call: TRBV28
j_call: TRBJ1-5
cdr3_aa: ASKTERGGTRNIRLNQPQH

d_call: TRBD1
v_call: TRBV19
j_call: TRBJ2-7
cdr3_aa: ASSVSGTGGFEQY

d_call: .
v_call: TRBV15
j_call: TRBJ2-1
cdr3_aa: ATSSRSTLDNEQF

d_call: TRBD1
v_call: TRBV2
j_call: TRBJ1-2
cdr3_aa: ASRQGVNYGYT

d_call: TRBD1
v_call: TRBV18
j_call: TRBJ1-1
cdr3_aa: ASSAPGTGDYTEAF

d_call: TRBD2
v_call: TRBV27
j_call: TRBJ2-5
cdr3_aa: ASRARLAGVETQY

d_call: TRBD2
v_call: TRBV30
j_call: TRBJ2-1
cdr3_aa: ALEGGGGRLYNEQF

d_call: .
v_call: TRBV2
j_call: TRBJ2-4
cdr3_aa: ASSGQVTLAKNIQY

d_call: .
v_call: TRBV15
j_call: TRBJ1-1
cdr3_aa: ATSRRMNTEAF

d_call: .
v_call: TRBV12-5
j_call: TRBJ1-5
cdr3_aa: ASGLVRTAGPYSNQPQH

d_call: .
v_call: TRBV6-1
j_call: TRBJ1-3
cdr3_aa: ASSEAGGSNSGNTIY

d_call: .
v_call: TRBV18
j_call: TRBJ2-7
cdr3_aa: ASSFLGLDSTYEQY

d_call: TRBD2
v_call: TRBV7-3
j_call: TRBJ2-3
cdr3_aa: ASSLTAGGSTDTQY

d_call: .
v_call: TRBV19
j_call: TRBJ1-4
cdr3_aa: ASSPRDTKLF

d_call: TRBD2
v_call: TRBV28
j_call: TRBJ2-1
cdr3_aa: ASRRRTSGSTTNEQF

d_call: TRBD1
v_call: TRBV18
j_call: TRBJ1-1
cdr3_aa: ASSGQGAVNTEAF

d_call: TRBD1
v_call: TRBV5-6
j_call: TRBJ1-1
cdr3_aa: ASSLGTGRGNTEAF

d_call: TRBD1
v_call: TRBV19
j_call: TRBJ2-5
cdr3_aa: ASMLTGGETQY

d_call: .
v_call: TRBV28
j_call: TRBJ1-2
cdr3_aa: ASSFRWGDGYT

d_call: TRBD1
v_call: TRBV29-1
j_call: TRBJ2-3
cdr3_aa: SVGRTGYTDTQY

d_call: .
v_call: TRBV4-1
j_call: TRBJ1-5
cdr3_aa: ASSHLSEGGDNQPQH

d_call: TRBD2
v_call: TRBV5-4
j_call: TRBJ2-3
cdr3_aa: ASSRGLAGSTDTQY

d_call: TRBD2
v_call: TRBV5-4
j_call: TRBJ2-1
cdr3_aa: ASSLEGLAGSGQF

d_call: .
v_call: TRBV5-4
j_call: TRBJ2-7
cdr3_aa: ASSLDRDTFRGQY

d_call: .
v_call: TRBV5-1
j_call: TRBJ2-4
cdr3_aa: ASSWATGLKNIQY

d_call: .
v_call: TRBV7-6
j_call: TRBJ2-6
cdr3_aa: ASSLVPGQSSGANVLT

d_call: TRBD2
v_call: TRBV2
j_call: TRBJ2-3
cdr3_aa: ASRGGTSGSRTDTQY

d_call: TRBD2
v_call: TRBV7-8
j_call: TRBJ2-7
cdr3_aa: ASSLALSIGGSVYEQY

d_call: TRBD2
v_call: TRBV7-8
j_call: TRBJ2-3
cdr3_aa: ASSLGGRVGDTQY

d_call: TRBD1
v_call: TRBV7-2
j_call: TRBJ1-2
cdr3_aa: ASSWDRIYGYT

d_call: TRBD1
v_call: TRBV2
j_call: TRBJ1-5
cdr3_aa: ASSRDRGGEQPQH

d_call: TRBD2
v_call: TRBV7-9
j_call: TRBJ2-7
cdr3_aa: ASRPRGRTSGSYEQY

d_call: TRBD2
v_call: TRBV5-3
j_call: TRBJ2-1
cdr3_aa: ARSSNGRRESSYNEQF

d_call: TRBD1
v_call: TRBV14
j_call: TRBJ1-2
cdr3_aa: ASSQVATGSPNYGYT

d_call: .
v_call: TRBV5-1
j_call: TRBJ2-7
cdr3_aa: ASSLRTAVGEQY

d_call: TRBD2
v_call: TRBV5-1
j_call: TRBJ2-3
cdr3_aa: ASTTGTSGRSDTQY

d_call: TRBD1
v_call: TRBV10-3
j_call: TRBJ2-2
cdr3_aa: AISTGGTGELF

d_call: .
v_call: TRBV6-1
j_call: TRBJ1-2
cdr3_aa: ASSGDLYGYGYT

d_call: TRBD2
v_call: TRBV11-2
j_call: TRBJ2-1
cdr3_aa: ASSLVTSGEF

d_call: TRBD2
v_call: TRBV14
j_call: TRBJ2-1
cdr3_aa: ASSLGGSLGDEQF

d_call: TRBD1
v_call: TRBV19
j_call: TRBJ1-2
cdr3_aa: ASSVSLGTGVNGYT

d_call: TRBD2
v_call: TRBV10-2
j_call: TRBJ2-3
cdr3_aa: ASSEGGLAGGGAQY

d_call: TRBD1
v_call: TRBV28
j_call: TRBJ1-4
cdr3_aa: ASSHIRDRGQPMNEKLF

d_call: TRBD2
v_call: TRBV28
j_call: TRBJ2-1
cdr3_aa: ASSLLAGAEQF

d_call: .
v_call: TRBV6-5
j_call: TRBJ1-4
cdr3_aa: ASSTYPGRELF